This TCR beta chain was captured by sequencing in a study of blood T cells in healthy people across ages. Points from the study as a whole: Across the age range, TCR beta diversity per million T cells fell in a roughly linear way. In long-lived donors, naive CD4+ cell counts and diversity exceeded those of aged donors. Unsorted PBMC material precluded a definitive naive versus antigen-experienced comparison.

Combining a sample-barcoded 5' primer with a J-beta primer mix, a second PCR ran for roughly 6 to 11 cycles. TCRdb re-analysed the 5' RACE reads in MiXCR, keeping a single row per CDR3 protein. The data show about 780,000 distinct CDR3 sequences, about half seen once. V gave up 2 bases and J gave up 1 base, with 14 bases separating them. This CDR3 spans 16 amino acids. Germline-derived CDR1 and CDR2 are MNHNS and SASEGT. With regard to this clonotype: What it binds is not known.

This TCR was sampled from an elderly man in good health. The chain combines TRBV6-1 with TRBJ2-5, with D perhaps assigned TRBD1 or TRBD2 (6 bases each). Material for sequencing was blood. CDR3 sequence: CASSELLGGPQETQYF. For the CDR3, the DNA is TGTGCCAGCAGTGAATTGTTAGGGGGGCCCCAAGAGACCCAGTACTTC.